Detailed here is one TCR beta chain. Methods used by the authors: Reference gene primer amplification gave estimated nucleated cell counts. This table comes from immunoSEQ multiplex PCR, and its TCRdb copy is limited to in-frame clones, with some not included. V, J and clone size are taken as reported in that table, and D and trimming were inferred from the DNA itself. Seen here are approximately 130,000 clones, approximately 68% observed once, and the top ten hold around 2%. The data were obtained in a study of blood T cell repertoires in COVID-19. Study information: Collection of acute and convalescent COVID-19 samples took place in the United States, Italy and Spain. The cDNA or gDNA used as material had been derived from T cells, B-cell-depleted T cells, or PBMCs.

The V segment lost 4 bases and the J segment 1 base; nucleotides outside the gene matches: 3. The V gene's germline CDR1 is MNHEY and CDR2 SMNVEV (reference sequence). The CDR3 has 16 amino acids. The rearrangement uses TRBV27 and TRBJ2-3; TRBD1 matches at 12 bases. The sample taken for sequencing was peripheral blood. The TCR sequence derives from a woman aged 70 to 79 with acute or convalescent COVID-19. CDR3 region: CASSSGTGGRTDTQYF. In nucleotides, the CDR3 is TGTGCCAGCAGTTCCGGGACAGGGGGCCGCACAGATACGCAGTATTTT.